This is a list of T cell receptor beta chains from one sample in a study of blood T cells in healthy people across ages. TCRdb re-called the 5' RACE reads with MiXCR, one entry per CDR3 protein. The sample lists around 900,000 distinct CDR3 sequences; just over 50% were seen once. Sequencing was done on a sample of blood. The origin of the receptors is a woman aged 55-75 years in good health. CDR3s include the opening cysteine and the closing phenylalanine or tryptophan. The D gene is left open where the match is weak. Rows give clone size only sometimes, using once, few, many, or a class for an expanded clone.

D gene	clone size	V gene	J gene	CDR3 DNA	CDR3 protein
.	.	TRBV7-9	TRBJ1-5	TGTGCCAGCAGCTTAGAGGCAGGGGTAGGTGGCCAGCCCCAGCATTTT	CASSLEAGVGGQPQHF
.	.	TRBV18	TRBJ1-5	TGTGCCAGCACGAGGGGGTACAATCAGCCCCAGCATTTT	CASTRGYNQPQHF
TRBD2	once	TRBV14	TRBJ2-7	TGTACCAGCAGCCCTGTTCGCTACCCGGGGGGGAGAGGTTTCTACGAGCAGTACTTC	CTSSPVRYPGGRGFYEQYF
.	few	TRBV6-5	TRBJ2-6	TGTGCCAGCAGTTCCCCCGCGGTAACTGGGGCCAACGTCCTGACTTTC	CASSSPAVTGANVLTF
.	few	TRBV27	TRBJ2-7	TGTGCCAGCAGTTTTGGGCTACTAGCCTCCGAGCAGTACTTC	CASSFGLLASEQYF
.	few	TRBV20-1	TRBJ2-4	TGCAGTGCAGCGGACAGAGAAGAAAACATTCAGTACTTC	CSAADREENIQYF
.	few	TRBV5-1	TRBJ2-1	TGCGCCAGCAGCTTAATTCAGACCTACAATGAGCAGTTCTTC	CASSLIQTYNEQFF
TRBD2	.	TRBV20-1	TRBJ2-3	TGCAGTGCTAGACTAGCGGGGTTTCGAGATACGCAGTATTTT	CSARLAGFRDTQYF
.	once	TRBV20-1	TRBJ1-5	TGCAGTGCTAGTGGGGGAGGGTATCAGCCCCAGCATTTT	CSASGGGYQPQHF
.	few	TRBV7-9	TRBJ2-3	TGTGCCAGCACCACCACCCCAGATACGCAGTATTTT	CASTTTPDTQYF
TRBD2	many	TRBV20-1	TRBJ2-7	TGCAGTGCTCAGACTAGCGGGAGCTCCTACGAGCAGTACTTC	CSAQTSGSSYEQYF